One and the same sample provided the 7 T cell receptor beta chains below, sequenced in a study of beta chain features in type 1 diabetes. Notes on the study in general: People with Type 1 diabetes carried modestly yet significantly shorter TCRB CDR3s in all four CD4+ subsets.

Which antigens these TCRs recognize remains unknown. Expressed TCRB transcripts were sequenced after all isolated RNA was converted to cDNA. TCRdb's table, derived via immunoSEQ multiplex PCR, lists solely in-frame clones and lacks some. Of roughly 730,000 clones listed, 10% to 15% were seen once; the top ten hold approximately 0.02%. The sample comprised naive CD4+ T cells from blood. The source is a man between 18 and 29 years old with type 1 diabetes.

The rearrangement links TRBV7-9 to TRBJ2-3; weak D call: TRBD1 (5 bases). Trimming left V 3 bases short and J 0 bases short, with 10 bases between. The V gene's germline CDR1 is SEHNR and CDR2 FQNEAQ (reference sequence). The CDR3 extends over 15 amino acids. CDR3 in amino acids: CASSFSRVSTDTQYF. The CDR3 DNA follows: TGTGCCAGCAGCTTTTCCAGGGTCAGCACAGATACGCAGTATTTT.

There are a few counts of this clone. V is TRBV6-1 and J is TRBJ1-5; TRBD1 matches 10 bases. CDR3 size: 20 residues. Trimming removed 4 bases from V and 3 bases from J; junction bases left unmatched: 18. The germline gives CDR1 MNHNS, CDR2 SASEGT. For the CDR3, the DNA is TGTGCCAGCAGTGCCCTCCCCGCGACAGGGGGCTTGGTCCCCAATCAGCCCCAGCATTTT. This translates into CASSALPATGGLVPNQPQHF.

This clone has only a few counts. This sequence joins TRBV6-4 and TRBJ1-6; D is possibly TRBD1 (5 bases). Looked up from germline, CDR1 is MRHNA and CDR2 is SNTAGT. The V end lost 4 bases, the J end lost 7 bases, and 8 bases lay between the germline ends. The CDR3 extends over 13 amino acids. The CDR3: CASSVRDNSPLHF. CDR3 sequence (DNA): TGTGCCAGCAGTGTGAGGGACAATTCACCCCTCCACTTT.

The sample holds a few counts of this clone. This chain uses TRBV7-2 with TRBJ1-1; 9 nucleotides line up with TRBD1. This CDR3 comprises 16 residues. V lost 4 bases to trimming and J lost 6 bases; unmatched junction nucleotides: 12. The V gene's germline CDR1 is SGHTA and CDR2 FQGNSA. DNA for the CDR3: TGTGCCAGCAGCTCATGGGCCGGACAGGGGTCACCTGAAGCTTTCTTT. Encoded protein: CASSSWAGQGSPEAFF.

This clone occurred a few times. This chain connects TRBV5-1 to TRBJ2-3, with 8 bases matching TRBD2. CDR3 length equals 15 residues. Germline loops: CDR1 SGHRS, CDR2 YFSETQ. V shed 3 bases, J shed 0 bases, and the junction held 3 bases outside the gene matches. Here the CDR3 reads CASSYSSGSTDTQYF. The CDR3 nucleotides read TGCGCCAGCAGCTACTCTAGCGGGAGCACAGATACGCAGTATTTT. Variable domain in full (rest from reference TRBV5-1 and TRBJ2-3): KAGVTQTPRYLIKTRGQQVTLSCSPISGHRSVSWYQQTPGQGLQFLFEYFSETQRNKGNFPGRFSGRQFSNSRSEMNVSTLELGDSALYLCASSYSSGSTDTQYFGPGTRLTVL.

The V and J genes are TRBV7-9 and TRBJ2-7, with TRBD1 as a possible D gene (5 bases). Germline values: CDR1 SEHNR, CDR2 FQNEAQ (reference sequence). This CDR3 region has 15 residues. Trimming shortened V by 1 base and J by 5 bases, and 15 bases separated the two germline ends. The CDR3 DNA reads TGTGCCAGCAGCTTAGACGCAGGGCGCTTCGACGAGCAGTACTTC. Protein product: CASSLDAGRFDEQYF.

The genes are TRBV7-9 and TRBJ2-7; D is undetermined. V gave up 10 bases and J gave up 4 bases, with 8 bases separating them. This CDR3 is 10 amino acids long. Germline V gene lookup returns CDR1 SEHNR and CDR2 FQNEAQ (reference sequence). CDR3 amino acids: CATAAYEQYF. The CDR3 nucleotides are TGTGCCACGGCCGCTTACGAGCAGTACTTC. Based on the CDR3 plus reference TRBV7-9 and TRBJ2-7, the full variable domain is DTGVSQNPRHKITKRGQNVTFRCDPISEHNRLYWYRQTLGQGPEFLTYFQNEAQLEKSRLLSDRFSAERPKGSFSTLEIQRTEQGDSAMYLCATAAYEQYFGPGTRLTVT.